These 4 T cell receptor beta chains share one sample of origin, sequenced in a study of T-cell memory formation after mild COVID-19 (dated by TCRdb to the early 2020s). Library method: 5' RACE. Sequenced using an Illumina NovaSeq 6000. TCRdb reran the public reads through fastp at Q25 and MiXCR, keeping productive beta chains. Rows are unified per CDR3 protein, each entry keeping the most common DNA and genes. The sample data list 300,000 or so distinct CDR3 sequences, and 15% of these were observed just once. Roughly 22% of the sample rests with the top ten. What was sequenced was PBMCs or a T cell subset sorted from them (not recorded which). These receptors originate from a man aged 18 to 29 who had mild COVID-19 (a few samples of this study predate the infection). The sample titles of this study are shuffled in the database, so cell type and time point are left out; the donor was told from shared clones.

This clonotype was detected many times. This chain links TRBV5-5 with TRBJ2-5; D is unresolved. There are 15 residues in the CDR3. The V gene lost 0 bases and the J gene lost 2 bases, with 11 bases spanning the gap. Germline CDR1 and CDR2: SGHKS and YYEKEE (reference sequence). The CDR3 here is CASSLAPDQQETQYF. The DNA of the CDR3 is TGTGCCAGCAGCTTGGCTCCGGACCAGCAAGAGACCCAGTACTTC.

This clonotype occurred a few times. J is TRBJ2-5 and V is TRBV4-1, with 11 bases identical to TRBD2. V shed 2 bases and J 6 bases; nucleotides not matched to a gene: 5. The germline CDR1 and CDR2 sequences are MGHRA and YSYEKL. CDR3 length: 15 amino acids. CDR3 coding DNA: TGCGCCAGCAGCCAAACACTAGCGGGGGAGAAGACCCAGTACTTC. Translation gives CASSQTLAGEKTQYF.

This clonotype has only a few counts. This rearrangement joins TRBV12-3 or TRBV12-4 to TRBJ1-5, with no clear D. The CDR3 spans 14 residues. V shed 5 bases and J shed 7 bases, with 15 bases lying between them. The CDR3 DNA reads as TGTGCCAGCAGTGAGTTTGGTAGTACCCAGCCCCAGCATTTT. Translated, it gives CASSEFGSTQPQHF.

V gene TRBV19 combines with J gene TRBJ1-4; no definite D call. Trimming left V 8 bases short and J 2 bases short, with 9 bases between. CDR3 length: 13 amino acids. Germline assignment: CDR1 LNHDA and CDR2 SQIVND (reference sequence). The CDR3 nucleotides read TGTGCCAGTCTGGACCCTACTAATGAAAAACTGTTTTTT. Translated, it gives CASLDPTNEKLFF.